One sample yielded the 14 T cell receptor beta chains listed below, sequenced in a study of blood T cell repertoires in COVID-19. Profiled with immunoSEQ multiplex PCR; TCRdb holds only in-frame clones, not every one. In the table there are about 230,000 clones, 84% of which are singletons. Sequenced input: peripheral blood. Receptors were obtained from a middle-aged woman who had recovered from COVID-19.

This clone was seen a few times. This chain links TRBV30 with TRBJ1-2; TRBD1 aligns across 8 bases. V gave up 3 bases and J gave up 3 bases; unmatched junction bases: 6. The CDR3 consists of 14 residues. CDR1 and CDR2 (germline): GTSNPN, SVGIG (reference sequence). The CDR3 protein is CAWSKTGGDYGYTF. The CDR3 nucleotides are TGTGCCTGGAGCAAAACAGGGGGAGACTATGGCTACACCTTC.

This clone was counted between two and nine times. The chain has TRBV12-3 or TRBV12-4 and TRBJ1-2, with D possibly TRBD1 on 5 matching bases. The CDR3 runs 13 residues. V was clipped by 2 bases and J by 6 bases, with 10 bases between them. This CDR3 is CASSLSGGDGYTF. The CDR3 DNA reads TGTGCCAGCAGTTTATCGGGGGGAGATGGCTACACCTTC.

The rearrangement links TRBV7-9 to TRBJ2-7; 11 bases match TRBD1. Germline-derived CDR1 and CDR2 are SEHNR and FQNEAQ (reference sequence). The J segment lost 7 bases and the V segment lost 1 base, leaving 9 bases of the junction unmatched. The CDR3 runs to 16 residues. CDR3 in DNA: TGTGCCAGCAGCTTAGTATCCGGACAGGGGGCTCGGGAGCAGTACTTC. Translated: CASSLVSGQGAREQYF.

CDR3 residues: CASSLWARVAAGANVLTF. The CDR3 DNA reads TGTGCCAGCAGCTTGTGGGCCAGGGTAGCGGCTGGGGCCAACGTCCTGACTTTC. The chain uses TRBV5-8 and TRBJ2-6, with D possibly being TRBD2 (6 bases). Germline loops: CDR1 SGHTS, CDR2 YDEGEE. Trimming took 1 base from V and 2 from J, leaving 16 bases between them. This CDR3 is 18 amino acids long.

A note on this clone: The junction does not match germline at one end; this may be a read error. The chain links TRBV6-5 to TRBJ1-6; D is unclear. Germline CDR1 MNHEY, CDR2 SVGAGI. This CDR3 has 15 residues. CDR3 sequence (DNA): TGTGCCAGCACCTTGGCGAGAGGCGAGGATTCACCTCTCCACTTT. This gives the protein CASTLARGEDSPLHF.

V usage is TRBV2 and J usage is TRBJ2-1, with 8 bases matching TRBD2. Germline V gives CDR1 SNHLY, CDR2 FYNNEI. With V trimmed by 7 bases and J by 0 bases, 8 bases remained unmatched. This CDR3 is 16 amino acids long. The CDR3 DNA is TGTGCCAGCAAGCGATCGGGAGGGGGCTCCTACAATGAGCAGTTCTTC. As protein: CASKRSGGGSYNEQFF.

In its sample, this clone was seen a few times. The chain combines TRBV11-2 with TRBJ1-1; D might be TRBD1 (5 bases). V lost 7 bases and J lost 6, with 21 bases in between. Germline V lookup: CDR1 SGHAT, CDR2 FQNNGV. This CDR3 has 15 residues. The CDR3 DNA reads TGTGCCAGCACTCTCCGCGTGGGGCCTGCGGCTGAAGCTTTCTTT. Translated: CASTLRVGPAAEAFF. Using reference TRBV11-2 and TRBJ1-1 for the parts outside the CDR3, the full variable domain is EAGVAQSPRYKIIEKRQSVAFWCNPISGHATLYWYQQILGQGPKLLIQFQNNGVVDDSQLPKDRFSAERLKGVDSTLKIQPAKLEDSAVYLCASTLRVGPAAEAFFGQGTRLTVV.

The chain couples TRBV2 to TRBJ2-7; 9 bases fit TRBD2. CDR3 length: 14 residues. V was clipped by 7 bases and J by 3 bases; unmatched bases: 7. Germline values: CDR1 SNHLY, CDR2 FYNNEI. CDR3 protein: CASTNSGGNYEQYF. As DNA, the CDR3 is TGTGCCAGCACTAATAGCGGGGGTAACTACGAGCAGTACTTC. Looking up the rest from reference TRBV2 and TRBJ2-7 gives the full variable domain: EPEVTQTPSHQVTQMGQEVILRCVPISNHLYFYWYRQILGQKVEFLVSFYNNEISEKSEIFDDQFSVERPDGSNFTLKIRSTKLEDSAMYFCASTNSGGNYEQYFGPGTRLTVT.

The chain couples TRBV6-1 to TRBJ2-1; 8 nucleotides agree with TRBD1. From germline, CDR1 is MNHNS and CDR2 SASEGT. V lost 2 bases to trimming and J lost 2 bases; unmatched junction nucleotides: 8. The CDR3 loop spans 17 amino acids. The CDR3: CASSERGTGGAYNEQFF. The DNA of the CDR3 is TGTGCCAGCAGTGAAAGGGGCACAGGGGGTGCCTACAATGAGCAGTTCTTC.

The chain recombines TRBV27 with TRBJ2-1, with a tentative D call TRBD1 (6 bases). Germline CDR1 and CDR2: MNHEY and SMNVEV (reference sequence). V was cut by 5 bases and J by 5 bases, with 16 bases left in between. The CDR3 runs to 15 residues. As DNA, the CDR3 is TGTGCCAGCAGTCCTTTTTCAGGGGCCAACAATGAGCAGTTCTTC. The encoded protein is CASSPFSGANNEQFF.

The chain recombines TRBV7-9 with TRBJ2-5; D is undetermined. Trimming pared 4 bases from V and 5 bases from J, leaving 8 bases between. Germline CDR1 and CDR2: SEHNR and FQNEAQ (reference sequence). The CDR3 sequence is 12 residues long. CDR3 amino acids: CASSSALETQYF. CDR3 in DNA: TGTGCCAGCAGCTCAGCTCTGGAGACCCAGTACTTC. Full variable domain (remainder filled in from reference TRBV7-9 and TRBJ2-5): DTGVSQNPRHKITKRGQNVTFRCDPISEHNRLYWYRQTLGQGPEFLTYFQNEAQLEKSRLLSDRFSAERPKGSFSTLEIQRTEQGDSAMYLCASSSALETQYFGPGTRLLVL.

The chain recombines TRBV3-1 (or the pseudogene TRBV3-2) with TRBJ2-1; no clear D. The germline V gene has CDR1 LGHDT and CDR2 YNNKEL (reference sequence). Trimming took 0 bases from V and 5 from J, leaving 8 bases between them. The CDR3 runs to 14 residues. The CDR3 sequence is CASSQDNRDNEQFF. The CDR3 DNA reads TGTGCCAGCAGCCAAGACAACAGAGACAATGAGCAGTTCTTC.

The chain's CDR3 is CASSLQGLDEQFF. The CDR3, as DNA: TGTGCCAGCAGCTTGCAGGGTCTGGATGAGCAGTTCTTC. J is TRBJ2-1 and V is TRBV5-4; tentative D call: TRBD1 (5 bases). CDR1 and CDR2 (germline): SGHNT, YYREEE (reference sequence). CDR3 length: 13 amino acids. Trimming shortened V by 1 base and J by 8 bases, and 10 bases separated the two germline ends.

V and J are TRBV19 and TRBJ1-2; no reliable D call. From germline, CDR1 is LNHDA and CDR2 SQIVND (reference sequence). V was shortened by 5 bases and J by 5 bases, with 15 bases between the two germline ends. CDR3 length: 14 amino acids. The CDR3 reads CASSVSSTGYGYTF. CDR3 in DNA: TGTGCCAGTAGTGTGAGCTCAACGGGGTATGGCTACACCTTC.